The 16 T cell receptor beta chains in this list originate from one sample, sequenced in a study of the immune and genomic landscape of osteosarcoma. Osteosarcoma specimens were post-treatment primary, local recurrence and metastasis tumors from poor-prognosis patients. The table came from immunoSEQ multiplex PCR; TCRdb's copy has only in-frame clones and leaves some out. The data contain 10,000 to 12,000 clones, 55% to 75% of them singletons. Sequenced material: osteosarcoma tumor tissue from the lung. The receptors originated from a human donor with osteosarcoma.

This clone occurred once. This rearrangement joins TRBV7-9 to TRBJ2-5, with 8 positions matching TRBD1. V lost 2 bases, J lost 5 bases, and 16 bases stayed unmatched. The CDR3 length is 18 residues. Germline CDR1 and CDR2: SEHNR and FQNEAQ (reference sequence). CDR3 loop: CASSLSRDRSFFPETQYF. The CDR3 nucleotides read TGTGCCAGCAGCTTAAGCAGGGACAGGTCATTTTTCCCGGAGACCCAGTACTTC.

The CDR3 reads CASSPGLEQFF. Here the CDR3 DNA reads TGTGCCAGCAGCCCGGGACTGGAGCAGTTCTTC. The chain joins TRBV7-6 to TRBJ2-1; possibly TRBD2 for D (6 bases). CDR3 length equals 11 residues. V was trimmed by 5 bases and J by 10 bases, leaving 9 bases between them. Germline CDR1 reads SGHVS; CDR2 reads FNYEAQ.

V and J are TRBV6-5 and TRBJ2-7, with D uncertain. The CDR3 loop spans 14 amino acids. From germline, CDR1 is MNHEY and CDR2 SVGAGI. V was pared by 2 bases and J by 2 bases, with 10 bases between. The CDR3 here is CASSYGSSTYEQYF. In DNA form, the CDR3 reads TGTGCCAGCAGTTACGGGTCTTCAACCTACGAGCAGTACTTC.

The chain joins TRBV6-4 to TRBJ2-1; TRBD2 might be the D (6 bases). The V end was cut by 0 bases, the J end by 10 bases, with 13 bases between. This CDR3 has 14 residues. Per the germline V gene, CDR1 is MRHNA and CDR2 is SNTAGT. This chain's CDR3 is CASSDSTSSHEQFF. In nucleotides, the CDR3 is TGTGCCAGCAGTGACTCTACTAGCTCACACGAGCAGTTCTTC.

The gene calls are TRBV7-3 and TRBJ1-2; the match to TRBD1 covers 7 bases. Germline assignment: CDR1 SGHTA and CDR2 FQGTGA. The CDR3 is 15 amino acids. V dropped 6 bases and J dropped 4; count of bases not matched to a gene: 11. The CDR3 region has the DNA TGTGCCAGCAGACCCACAGGGGAGGGGCTCTATGGCTACACCTTC. Residues: CASRPTGEGLYGYTF.

The V and J genes are TRBV30 and TRBJ2-2, with D possibly being TRBD1 (6 bases). Per the germline V gene, CDR1 is GTSNPN and CDR2 is SVGIG (reference sequence). The CDR3 length is 14 residues. With 3 bases removed from V and 6 bases from J, the gap between germline ends came to 14 bases. CDR3 residues: CAWRDRTEAGELFF. DNA for the CDR3: TGTGCCTGGAGAGACCGGACAGAGGCCGGGGAGCTGTTTTTT.

J is TRBJ2-1 and V is TRBV7-2; 10 bases fit TRBD2. In germline, CDR1 is SGHTA, CDR2 FQGNSA. Unmatched junction bases numbered 5, after V lost 6 bases and J lost 3 bases. The length of the CDR3 is 15 residues. CDR3: CASRTSSGSYNEQFF. The CDR3 nucleotides are TGTGCCAGCAGAACCTCTAGCGGGAGCTACAATGAGCAGTTCTTC.

The rearrangement uses TRBV6-1 and TRBJ1-5, with D perhaps TRBD1 (5 bases). V lost 1 base, J lost 5 bases, and 12 bases lay in between. Germline-derived CDR1 and CDR2 are MNHNS and SASEGT. This CDR3 region has 15 residues. CDR3 nucleotides: TGTGCCAGCAGTGAAGAGGGGTCGGGTTATCAGCCCCAGCATTTT. It translates to CASSEEGSGYQPQHF.

The V gene is TRBV7-9, the J gene TRBJ2-7, with a possible D match to TRBD2 (6 bases). The germline CDR1 and CDR2 sequences are SEHNR and FQNEAQ (reference sequence). The CDR3 runs 17 residues. V was clipped by 3 bases and J by 1 base, with 19 bases between them. As DNA, the CDR3 is TGTGCCAGCAGCTTGGGCGGGCAGGGAGGAACTTCCTACGAGCAGTACTTC. Its translation: CASSLGGQGGTSYEQYF.

The rearrangement joins TRBV21-1 to TRBJ1-2; TRBD1, the D gene given by the table, was not confirmed from the DNA. TRBV21-1 is assigned pseudogene status. The CDR3 extends over 16 amino acids. The chain's CDR3 is CASSSPRAGGNYGYTF. DNA for the CDR3: TGTGCCAGCAGCTCCCCTAGGGCAGGGGGGAACTATGGCTACACCTTC.

This rearrangement joins TRBV2 to TRBJ2-7; no firm D call. The CDR3 runs 13 residues. Germline values: CDR1 SNHLY, CDR2 FYNNEI. With 5 bases removed from V and 5 bases from J, the gap between germline ends came to 13 bases. CDR3 DNA: TGTGCCAGCAGTCAGCAATTGGACGACGAGCAGTACTTC. Encoded protein: CASSQQLDDEQYF.

The chain carries TRBV28 and TRBJ2-1, with 7 bases that match TRBD1. The CDR3 consists of 16 residues. Germline CDR1 reads MDHEN; CDR2 reads SYDVKM. V lost 3 bases to trimming and J lost 3 bases; unmatched junction nucleotides: 8. CDR3 bases: TGTGCCAGCAGTTTGGATTCGGCAGGGGGCTACAATGAGCAGTTCTTC. Its protein product is CASSLDSAGGYNEQFF.

The rearrangement links TRBV25-1 to TRBJ2-3; TRBD2 matches at 15 bases. V was pared by 5 bases and J by 6 bases, with 9 bases of the junction left unmatched. The CDR3 covers 17 residues. Per germline, CDR1 MGHDK and CDR2 SYGVNS. Here the CDR3 reads CASSYAGLAGGGDTQYF. The CDR3 DNA reads as TGTGCCAGCAGTTACGCGGGACTAGCGGGAGGAGGGGATACGCAGTATTTT. The complete variable domain, with remaining parts taken from reference TRBV25-1 and TRBJ2-3, reads EADIYQTPRYLVIGTGKKITLECSQTMGHDKMYWYQQDPGMELHLIHYSYGVNSTEKGDLSSESTVSRIRTEHFPLTLESARPSHTSQYLCASSYAGLAGGGDTQYFGPGTRLTVL.

This clone was observed a handful of times. V and J are TRBV1 and TRBJ2-3; the D segment call TRBD1 is taken from the table without a DNA check. TRBV1 is classified as a pseudogene. The CDR3 consists of 10 residues. CDR3 coding DNA: TGCACCAGTCACACAGATACGCAGTATTTT. It yields the protein CTSHTDTQYF.

This rearrangement joins TRBV6-1 to TRBJ2-7; TRBD1 matches 9 bases. Germline V gene lookup returns CDR1 MNHNS and CDR2 SASEGT. Trimming at V came to 3 bases and at J to 3 bases, leaving 3 bases not matched to a gene. This CDR3 contains 14 residues. CDR3 DNA sequence: TGTGCCAGCAGTGAGACAGGGGGGGGCTACGAGCAGTACTTC. This encodes CASSETGGGYEQYF.

The gene calls are TRBV27 and TRBJ2-5; 8 bases are a match to TRBD2. The V segment lost 5 bases and the J segment 7 bases; nucleotides outside the gene matches: 9. CDR1 is MNHEY and CDR2 is SMNVEV in the germline V gene (reference sequence). CDR3 length: 14 amino acids. The CDR3 loop reads CASSPPGGAGTQYF. The CDR3, as DNA: TGTGCCAGCAGTCCGCCGGGGGGGGCCGGGACCCAGTACTTC.